The TCR beta chain under discussion was sequenced for a study of identical twins. Regarding the study as a whole: Fewer insertions were carried by abundant cord blood beta clonotypes, but none was seen in memory repertoires.

Trimming at V came to 6 bases and at J to 2 bases, leaving 4 bases not matched to a gene. CDR1 and CDR2 (germline): MNHNY, SVGAGI (reference sequence). The CDR3 totals 15 residues. From the 5' RACE reads, TCRdb called clonotypes with MiXCR, one entry per CDR3 protein. The table has 1.5 million or so distinct CDR3 sequences, about 32% seen once. This clonotype was detected only a few times. The antigen is unknown. The sequence derives from a newborn girl in good health. The rearrangement uses TRBV6-6 and TRBJ2-3; 11 nucleotides agree with TRBD2. The material sequenced was cord blood. CDR3 amino acids: CASSDSGGVTDTQYF. CDR3 DNA sequence: TGTGCCAGCAGCGATAGCGGGGGGGTCACAGATACGCAGTATTTT.